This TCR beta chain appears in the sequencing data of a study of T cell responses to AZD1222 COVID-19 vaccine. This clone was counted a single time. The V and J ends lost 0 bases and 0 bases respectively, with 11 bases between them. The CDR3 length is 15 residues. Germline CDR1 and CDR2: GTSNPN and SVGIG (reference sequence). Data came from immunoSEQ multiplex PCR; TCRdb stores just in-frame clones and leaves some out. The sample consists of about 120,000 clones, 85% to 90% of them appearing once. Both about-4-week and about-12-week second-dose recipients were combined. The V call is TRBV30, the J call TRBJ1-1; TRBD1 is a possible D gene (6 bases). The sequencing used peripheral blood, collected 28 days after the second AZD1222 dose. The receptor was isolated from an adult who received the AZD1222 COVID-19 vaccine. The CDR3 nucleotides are TGTGCCTGGAGTGTGGTTGACAGGCTGAACACTGAAGCTTTCTTT. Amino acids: CAWSVVDRLNTEAFF.